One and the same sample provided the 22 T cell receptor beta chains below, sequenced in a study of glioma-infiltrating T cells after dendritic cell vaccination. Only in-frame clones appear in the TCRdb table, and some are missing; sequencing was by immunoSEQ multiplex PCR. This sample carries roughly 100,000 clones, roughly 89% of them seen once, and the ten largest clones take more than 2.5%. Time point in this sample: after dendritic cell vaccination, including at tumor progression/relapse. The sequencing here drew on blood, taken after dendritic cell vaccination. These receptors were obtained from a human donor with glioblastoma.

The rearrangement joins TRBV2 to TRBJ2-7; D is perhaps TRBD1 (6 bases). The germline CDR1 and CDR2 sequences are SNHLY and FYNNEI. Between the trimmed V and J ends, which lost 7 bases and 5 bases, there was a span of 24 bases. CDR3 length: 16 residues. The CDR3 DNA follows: TGTGCCAGCAAACTTATCGGCTCCGGGACAAATAACGAGCAGTACTTC. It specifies CASKLIGSGTNNEQYF.

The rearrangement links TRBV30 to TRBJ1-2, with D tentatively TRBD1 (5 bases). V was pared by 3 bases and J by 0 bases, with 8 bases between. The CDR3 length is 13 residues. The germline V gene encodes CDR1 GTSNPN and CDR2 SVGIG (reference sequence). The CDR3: CAWSRGTNYGYTF. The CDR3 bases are TGTGCCTGGAGCCGGGGGACTAACTATGGCTACACCTTC.

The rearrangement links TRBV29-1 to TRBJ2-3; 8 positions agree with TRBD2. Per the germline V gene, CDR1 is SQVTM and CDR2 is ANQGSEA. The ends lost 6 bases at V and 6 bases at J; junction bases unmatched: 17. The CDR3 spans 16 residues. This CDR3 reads CSVQARGLGFLDTQYF. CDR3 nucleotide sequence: TGCAGCGTCCAGGCGAGGGGACTAGGATTTCTCGATACGCAGTATTTT.

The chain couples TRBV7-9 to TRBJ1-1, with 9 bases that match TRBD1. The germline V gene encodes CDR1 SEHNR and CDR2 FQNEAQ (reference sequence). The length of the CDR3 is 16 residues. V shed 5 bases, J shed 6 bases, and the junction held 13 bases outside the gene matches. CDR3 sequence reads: CASSLGQGNFVPEAFF. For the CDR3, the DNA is TGTGCCAGCAGCCTGGGACAGGGAAATTTCGTCCCTGAAGCTTTCTTT.

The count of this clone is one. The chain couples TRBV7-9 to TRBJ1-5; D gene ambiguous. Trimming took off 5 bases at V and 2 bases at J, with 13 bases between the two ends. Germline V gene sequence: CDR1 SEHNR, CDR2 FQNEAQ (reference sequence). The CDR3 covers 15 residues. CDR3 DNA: TGTGCCAGCAGCCCCCAGGCAGGCGGCAATCAGCCCCAGCATTTT. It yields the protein CASSPQAGGNQPQHF.

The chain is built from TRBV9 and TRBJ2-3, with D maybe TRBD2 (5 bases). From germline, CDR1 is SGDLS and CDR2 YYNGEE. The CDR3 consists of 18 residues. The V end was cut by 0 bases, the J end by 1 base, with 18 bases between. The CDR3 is CASSVEAQLVSGTDTQYF. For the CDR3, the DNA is TGTGCCAGCAGCGTAGAGGCCCAACTAGTTTCTGGCACAGATACGCAGTATTTT.

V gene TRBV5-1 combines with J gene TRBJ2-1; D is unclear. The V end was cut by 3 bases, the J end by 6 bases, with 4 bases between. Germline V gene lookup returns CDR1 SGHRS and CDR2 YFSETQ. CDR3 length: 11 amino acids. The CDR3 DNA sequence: TGCGCCAGCAGCTCCGGCAATGAGCAGTTCTTC. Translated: CASSSGNEQFF.

CDR3 in amino acids: CASSLGGLQETQYF. The CDR3 region has the DNA TGCGCCAGCAGCTTGGGAGGTCTTCAAGAGACCCAGTACTTC. This sequence joins TRBV5-1 and TRBJ2-5, with D unclear. V lost 0 bases to trimming and J lost 2 bases, with 8 bases between them. The length of the CDR3 is 14 residues. Germline V CDR1 and CDR2: SGHRS, YFSETQ.

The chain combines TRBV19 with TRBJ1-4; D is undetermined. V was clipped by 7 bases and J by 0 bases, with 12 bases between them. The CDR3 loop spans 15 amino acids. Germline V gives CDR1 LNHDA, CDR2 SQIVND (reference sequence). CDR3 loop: CASTQAAATNEKLFF. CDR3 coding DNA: TGTGCCAGTACTCAGGCAGCAGCAACTAATGAAAAACTGTTTTTT.

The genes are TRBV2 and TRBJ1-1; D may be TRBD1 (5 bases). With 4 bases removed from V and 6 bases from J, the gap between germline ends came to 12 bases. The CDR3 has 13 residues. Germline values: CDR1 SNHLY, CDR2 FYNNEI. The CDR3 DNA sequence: TGTGCCAGCAGTGGGAGCTCAGGGTCTGAAGCTTTCTTT. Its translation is CASSGSSGSEAFF.

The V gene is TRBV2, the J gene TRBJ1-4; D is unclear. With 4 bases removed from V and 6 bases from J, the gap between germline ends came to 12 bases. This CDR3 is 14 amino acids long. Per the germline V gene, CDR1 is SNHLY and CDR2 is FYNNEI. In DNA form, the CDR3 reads TGTGCCAGCAGTGGTTCCGGTACCTATGAAAAACTGTTTTTT. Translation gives CASSGSGTYEKLFF.

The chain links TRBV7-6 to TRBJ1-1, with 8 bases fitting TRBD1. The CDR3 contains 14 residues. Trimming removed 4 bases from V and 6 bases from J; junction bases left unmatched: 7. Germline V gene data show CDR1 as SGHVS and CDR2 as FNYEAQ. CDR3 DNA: TGTGCCAGCAGCTCAAGACAGGGGATCGCTGAAGCTTTCTTT. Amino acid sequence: CASSSRQGIAEAFF.

The chain's CDR3 is CSGGQGFIQYF. The CDR3 coding sequence is TGCAGCGGGGGCCAGGGGTTCATTCAGTACTTC. V is TRBV29-1 and J is TRBJ2-4; TRBD1 is a possible D gene (6 bases). Trimming took off 7 bases at V and 9 bases at J, with 13 bases between the two ends. The CDR3 contains 11 residues. Germline V gives CDR1 SQVTM, CDR2 ANQGSEA.

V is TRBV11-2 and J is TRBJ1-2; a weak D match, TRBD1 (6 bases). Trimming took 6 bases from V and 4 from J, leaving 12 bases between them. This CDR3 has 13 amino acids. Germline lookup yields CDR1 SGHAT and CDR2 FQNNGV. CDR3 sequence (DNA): TGTGCCAGCAGAAAGGACAGTTTCTATGGCTACACCTTC. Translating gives CASRKDSFYGYTF.

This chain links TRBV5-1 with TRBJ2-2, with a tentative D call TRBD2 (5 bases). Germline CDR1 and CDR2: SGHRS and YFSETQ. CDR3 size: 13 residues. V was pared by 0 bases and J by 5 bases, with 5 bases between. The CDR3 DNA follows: TGCGCCAGCAGCTTGGCGGGGACCGGGGAGCTGTTTTTT. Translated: CASSLAGTGELFF.

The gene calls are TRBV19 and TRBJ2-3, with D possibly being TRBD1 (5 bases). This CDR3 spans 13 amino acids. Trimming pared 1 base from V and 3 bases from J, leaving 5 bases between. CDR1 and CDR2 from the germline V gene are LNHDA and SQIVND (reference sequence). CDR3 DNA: TGTGCCAGTAGTATAGCAGGGACAGATACGCAGTATTTT. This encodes CASSIAGTDTQYF.

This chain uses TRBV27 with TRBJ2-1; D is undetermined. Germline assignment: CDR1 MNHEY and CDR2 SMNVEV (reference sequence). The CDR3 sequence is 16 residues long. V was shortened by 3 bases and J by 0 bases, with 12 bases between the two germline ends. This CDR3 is CASSLNGANSYNEQFF. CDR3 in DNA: TGTGCCAGCAGTTTGAATGGAGCGAACTCCTACAATGAGCAGTTCTTC.

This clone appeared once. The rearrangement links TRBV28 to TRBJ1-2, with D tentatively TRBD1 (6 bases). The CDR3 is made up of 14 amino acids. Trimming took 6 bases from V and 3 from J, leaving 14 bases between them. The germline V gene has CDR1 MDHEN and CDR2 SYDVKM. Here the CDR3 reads CASRTAGAYYGYTF. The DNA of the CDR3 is TGTGCCAGCAGGACAGCAGGGGCCTACTATGGCTACACCTTC.

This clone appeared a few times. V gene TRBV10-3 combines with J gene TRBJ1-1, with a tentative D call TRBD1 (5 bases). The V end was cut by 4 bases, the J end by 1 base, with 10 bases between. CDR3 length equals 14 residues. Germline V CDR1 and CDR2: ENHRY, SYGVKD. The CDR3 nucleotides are TGTGCCATCAGTGGGGGGGTTCGGAACACTGAAGCTTTCTTT. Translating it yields CAISGGVRNTEAFF.

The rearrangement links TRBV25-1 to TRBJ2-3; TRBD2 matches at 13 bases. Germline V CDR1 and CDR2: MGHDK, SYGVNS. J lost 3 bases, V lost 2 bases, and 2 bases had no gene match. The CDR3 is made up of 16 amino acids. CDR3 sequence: CASSETSGRATDTQYF. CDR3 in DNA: TGTGCCAGCAGTGAAACTAGCGGGAGGGCGACAGATACGCAGTATTTT.

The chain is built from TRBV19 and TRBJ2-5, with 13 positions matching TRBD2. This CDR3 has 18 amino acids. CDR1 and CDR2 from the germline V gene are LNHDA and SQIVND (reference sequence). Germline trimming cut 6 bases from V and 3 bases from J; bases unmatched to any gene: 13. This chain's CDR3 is CASSPLGLAGEGKETQYF. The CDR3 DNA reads TGTGCCAGTAGCCCCCTTGGACTAGCGGGAGAGGGGAAAGAGACCCAGTACTTC. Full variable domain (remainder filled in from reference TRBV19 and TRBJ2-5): DGGITQSPKYLFRKEGQNVTLSCEQNLNHDAMYWYRQDPGQGLRLIYYSQIVNDFQKGDIAEGYSVSREKKESFPLTVTSAQKNPTAFYLCASSPLGLAGEGKETQYFGPGTRLLVL.

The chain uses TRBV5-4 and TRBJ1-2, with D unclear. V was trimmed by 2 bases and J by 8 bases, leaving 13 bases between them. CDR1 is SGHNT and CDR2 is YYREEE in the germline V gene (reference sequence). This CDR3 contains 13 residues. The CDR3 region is CASSLVLTGGYTF. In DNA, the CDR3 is TGTGCCAGCAGCTTAGTATTAACGGGGGGCTACACCTTC.